This entry features one T cell receptor beta chain sequence. This specimen belongs to a study of identical twins. TCRdb recomputed calls from the 5' RACE reads with MiXCR, one row per CDR3 protein. The sample consists of about 190,000 distinct CDR3 sequences, 15% of them appearing once. Everyone who gave samples was a healthy Caucasian. The same sample was also studied in work on T cells expressing NK-cell markers. Turning to that study: Among the eight sequenced donors, seven tested HCMV-seropositive and one tested seronegative. In several experiments, sorting was restricted to alpha-beta TCR T cells by an anti-gamma-delta TCR antibody.

Sequences were obtained from CD8+ T cells sorted from blood. This receptor was identified in a woman under 30 in good health.

The CDR3 DNA is TGTGCCAGTAGTATTGTCGGGTATAAGCAGTTCTTC. Its protein is CASSIVGYKQFF. V is TRBV19 and J is TRBJ2-1; D not resolved. This CDR3 contains 12 residues. Germline CDR1 and CDR2: LNHDA and SQIVND (reference sequence). Trimming took off 3 bases at V and 11 bases at J, with 11 bases between the two ends.